This paragraph reports one T cell receptor (beta chain). Antigen unknown. This sample is drawn from a study of cytomegalovirus exposure and HLA in healthy donors. Study-wide points: Presence/absence analyses rested on an assumption that sequencing depth was roughly uniform across donors. Later on, a genetic analysis was performed. It linked a missense variant in DCLRE1C with V- and J-gene trimming of TCR beta. Indistinguishable V segments such as TRBV6-2 and TRBV6-3 were excluded. It has been reported that TCR beta sequences accurately predicted the HLA-A and HLA-B alleles of most subjects.

There are 17 residues in the CDR3. V was pared by 2 bases and J by 8 bases, with 11 bases of the junction left unmatched. Germline assignment: CDR1 KGHSH and CDR2 LQKENI. Both 60 Vbeta primers and 13 Jbeta primers went into the PCR. Data came from immunoSEQ multiplex PCR; TCRdb stores just in-frame clones and leaves some out. The repertoire holds 120,000 to 150,000 clones, with roughly 70% as singletons. The gene calls are TRBV18 and TRBJ1-4; 10 nucleotides line up with TRBD1. The specimen sequenced was PBMCs. The TCR comes from a man in his sixties in good health and CMV-seronegative. This CDR3 is CASSPSGTGVAGEKLFF. In nucleotides, the CDR3 is TGTGCCAGCTCACCATCCGGGACAGGGGTCGCAGGCGAAAAACTGTTTTTT.